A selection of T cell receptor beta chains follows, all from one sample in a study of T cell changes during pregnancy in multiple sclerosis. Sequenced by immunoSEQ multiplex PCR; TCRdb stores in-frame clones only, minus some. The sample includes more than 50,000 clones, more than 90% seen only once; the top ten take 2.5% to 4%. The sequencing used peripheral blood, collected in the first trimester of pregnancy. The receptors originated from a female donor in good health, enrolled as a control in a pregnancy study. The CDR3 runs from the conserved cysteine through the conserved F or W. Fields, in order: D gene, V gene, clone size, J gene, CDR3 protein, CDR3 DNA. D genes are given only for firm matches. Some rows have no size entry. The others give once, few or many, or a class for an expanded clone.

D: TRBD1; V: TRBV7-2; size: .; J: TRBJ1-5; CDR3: CASSLVGGGSYQPQHF; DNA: TGTGCCAGCAGCTTAGTTGGAGGGGGCAGTTATCAGCCCCAGCATTTT
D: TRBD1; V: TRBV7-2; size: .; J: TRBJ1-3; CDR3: CASSPGQGARGNTIYF; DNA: TGTGCCAGCAGCCCGGGACAGGGGGCCAGGGGAAACACCATATATTTT
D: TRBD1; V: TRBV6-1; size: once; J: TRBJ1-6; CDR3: CASRPTGSYSPLHF; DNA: TGTGCCAGCAGACCGACAGGGTCGTATTCACCCCTCCACTTT
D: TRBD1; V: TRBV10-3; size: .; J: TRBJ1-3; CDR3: CAISGTGKAGNTIYF; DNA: TGTGCCATCAGCGGGACAGGGAAGGCCGGAAACACCATATATTTT
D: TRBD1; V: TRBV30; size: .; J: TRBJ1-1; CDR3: CAWSVLQPGQMNTEAFF; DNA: TGTGCCTGGAGTGTACTCCAACCGGGACAGATGAACACTGAAGCTTTCTTT
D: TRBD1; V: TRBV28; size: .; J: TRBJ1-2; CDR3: CASSLGQGNYGYTF; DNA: TGTGCCAGCAGTCTGGGACAGGGTAACTATGGCTACACCTTC
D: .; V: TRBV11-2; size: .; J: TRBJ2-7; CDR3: CASSSLVWTDYLYEQYF; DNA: TGTGCCAGCAGCTCACTCGTCTGGACGGACTATCTCTACGAGCAGTACTTC
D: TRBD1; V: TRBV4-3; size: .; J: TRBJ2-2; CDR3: CASSQNRGLVAGELFF; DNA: TGCGCCAGCAGCCAAAACAGGGGCCTAGTGGCCGGGGAGCTGTTTTTT
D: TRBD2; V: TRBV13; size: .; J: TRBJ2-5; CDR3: CASTHSLAGGWGETQYF; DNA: TGTGCCAGCACCCACTCACTAGCGGGAGGATGGGGGGAGACCCAGTACTTC
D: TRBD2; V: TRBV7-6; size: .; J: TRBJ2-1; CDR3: CASSLASGGQSSYNEQFF; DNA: TGTGCCAGCAGCTTAGCCAGCGGGGGCCAGAGCTCCTACAATGAGCAGTTCTTC
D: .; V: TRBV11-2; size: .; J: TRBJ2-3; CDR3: CASSLESGGTDTQYF; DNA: TGTGCCAGCAGCTTAGAGTCGGGGGGCACAGATACGCAGTATTTT
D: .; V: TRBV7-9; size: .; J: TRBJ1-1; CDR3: CASSQDFMNTEAFF; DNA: TGTGCCAGCAGCCAGGACTTCATGAACACTGAAGCTTTCTTT
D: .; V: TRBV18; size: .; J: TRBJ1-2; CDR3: CASSPDTGYGYTF; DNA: TGTGCCAGCTCACCGGACACAGGGTATGGCTACACCTTC
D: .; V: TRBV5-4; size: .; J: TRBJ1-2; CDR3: CASSLGQRGAGYTF; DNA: TGTGCCAGCAGCTTGGGTCAGCGGGGGGCTGGCTACACCTTC
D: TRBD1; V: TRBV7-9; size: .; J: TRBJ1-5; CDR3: CASSLVRGTGDQPQHF; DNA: TGTGCCAGCAGCTTAGTACGGGGGACAGGGGATCAGCCCCAGCATTTT
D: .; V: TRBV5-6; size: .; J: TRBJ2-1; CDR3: CASSWDLDEQFF; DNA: TGTGCCAGCAGCTGGGACTTGGATGAGCAGTTCTTC
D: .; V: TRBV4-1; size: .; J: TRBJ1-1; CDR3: CASRRGGGGLDTEAFF; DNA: TGCGCCAGCAGGCGCGGTGGGGGGGGCTTAGACACTGAAGCTTTCTTT
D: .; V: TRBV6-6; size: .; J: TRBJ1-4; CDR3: CASSSHTSGNEKLFF; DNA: TGTGCCAGCAGTTCCCACACCTCTGGTAATGAAAAACTGTTTTTT
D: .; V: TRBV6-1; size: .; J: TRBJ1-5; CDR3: CATFSLQGLNF; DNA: TGTGCCACCTTCTCACTACAGGGCCTGAATTTT
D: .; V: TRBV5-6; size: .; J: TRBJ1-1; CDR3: CASSVTGLTEAFF; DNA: TGTGCCAGCAGCGTAACAGGGCTCACTGAAGCTTTCTTT
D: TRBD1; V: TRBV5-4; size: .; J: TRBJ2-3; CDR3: CASSPRDRVTDTQYF; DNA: TGTGCCAGCAGCCCCCGGGACAGGGTAACAGATACGCAGTATTTT
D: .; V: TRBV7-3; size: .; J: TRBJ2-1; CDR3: CASSSPRAPGEQFF; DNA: TGTGCCAGCAGCTCACCCCGGGCCCCAGGGGAGCAGTTCTTC
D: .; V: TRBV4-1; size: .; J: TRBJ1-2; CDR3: CASSQDKGSGVYGYTF; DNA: TGCGCCAGCAGCCAAGATAAAGGCAGCGGGGTGTATGGCTACACCTTC
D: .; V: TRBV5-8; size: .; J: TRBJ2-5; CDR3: CASSFRTVSGETQYF; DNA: TGTGCCAGCAGCTTTAGGACAGTGAGTGGCGAGACCCAGTACTTC
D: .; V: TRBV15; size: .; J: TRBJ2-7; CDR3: CATSRSAIFSGEQYF; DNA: TGTGCCACCAGCAGATCAGCAATCTTTAGCGGCGAGCAGTACTTC
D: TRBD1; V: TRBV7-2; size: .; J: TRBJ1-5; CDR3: CASSPTGGYHQPQHF; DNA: TGTGCCAGCAGCCCGACAGGGGGATATCATCAGCCCCAGCATTTT
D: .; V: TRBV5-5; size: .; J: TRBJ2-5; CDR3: CASGSRGRQGSETQYF; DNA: TGTGCCAGCGGCTCGCGAGGCCGTCAGGGGTCGGAGACCCAGTACTTC
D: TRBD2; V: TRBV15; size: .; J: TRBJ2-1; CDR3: CATRATSGRVSEQFF; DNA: TGTGCCACCAGGGCTACTAGCGGGAGAGTCTCTGAGCAGTTCTTC
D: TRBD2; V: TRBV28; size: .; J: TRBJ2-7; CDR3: CATSGLAGDEQYF; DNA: TGTGCCACCTCGGGACTAGCGGGAGACGAGCAGTACTTC
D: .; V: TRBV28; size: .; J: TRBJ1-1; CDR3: CASSSSGLAFF; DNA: TGTGCCAGCAGTAGTTCAGGGCTAGCTTTCTTT
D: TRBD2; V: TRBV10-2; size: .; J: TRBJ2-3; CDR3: CASSEFLSRTSGRTDTQYF; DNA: TGCGCCAGCAGTGAGTTTTTGAGCCGGACTAGCGGGAGAACAGATACGCAGTATTTT
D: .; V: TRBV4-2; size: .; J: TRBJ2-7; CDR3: CASSQEPGDPYEQYF; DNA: TGTGCCAGCAGCCAAGAACCAGGGGACCCCTACGAGCAGTACTTC
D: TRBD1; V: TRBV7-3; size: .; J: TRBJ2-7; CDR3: CASSLGDRAHTYEQYF; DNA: TGTGCCAGCAGCTTGGGGGACAGGGCACACACCTACGAGCAGTACTTC
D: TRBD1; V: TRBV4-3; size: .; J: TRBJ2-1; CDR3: CASSPLTGGSYNEQFF; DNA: TGCGCCAGCAGTCCCCTCACAGGGGGCAGCTACAATGAGCAGTTCTTC
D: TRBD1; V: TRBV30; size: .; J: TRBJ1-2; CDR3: CARRDRVWDGYTF; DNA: TGTGCCCGCCGGGACAGGGTATGGGATGGCTACACCTTC
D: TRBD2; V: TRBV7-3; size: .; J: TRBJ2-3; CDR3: CASSYHGRGGRDTQYF; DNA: TGTGCCAGCAGCTACCATGGGCGGGGGGGCCGGGATACGCAGTATTTT
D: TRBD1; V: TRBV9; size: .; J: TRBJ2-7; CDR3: CASSVTGGPYEQYF; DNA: TGTGCCAGCAGCGTGACAGGGGGTCCCTACGAGCAGTACTTC
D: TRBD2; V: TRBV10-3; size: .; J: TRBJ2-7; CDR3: CAITTGTSTYEQYF; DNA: TGTGCCATCACCACAGGGACTAGCACCTACGAGCAGTACTTC
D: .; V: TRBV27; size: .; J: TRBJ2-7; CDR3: CASSGQQPVDEQYF; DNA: TGTGCCAGCAGTGGACAGCAACCCGTCGACGAGCAGTACTTC
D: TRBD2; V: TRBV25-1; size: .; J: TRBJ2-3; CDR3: CASSEYASGRATDTQYF; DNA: TGTGCCAGCAGTGAATACGCTAGCGGGAGGGCCACAGATACGCAGTATTTT
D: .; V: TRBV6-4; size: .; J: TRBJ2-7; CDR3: CASSDMGVEQYF; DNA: TGTGCCAGCAGTGACATGGGAGTCGAGCAGTACTTC
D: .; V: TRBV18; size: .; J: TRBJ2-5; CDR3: CASSPTGEETQYF; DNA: TGTGCCAGCTCACCCACCGGGGAGGAGACCCAGTACTTC
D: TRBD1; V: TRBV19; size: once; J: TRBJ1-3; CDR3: CASSKRVQGLSGNTIYF; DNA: TGTGCCAGTAGTAAAAGGGTACAGGGGCTCTCTGGAAACACCATATATTTT
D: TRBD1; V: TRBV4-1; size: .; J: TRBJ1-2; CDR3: CASSPQGDGYTF; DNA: TGCGCCAGCAGCCCACAGGGGGATGGCTACACCTTC
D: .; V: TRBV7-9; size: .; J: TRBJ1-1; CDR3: CASSPTGSNTEAFF; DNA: TGTGCCAGCAGCCCAACAGGATCGAACACTGAAGCTTTCTTT
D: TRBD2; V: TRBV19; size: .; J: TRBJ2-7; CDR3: CASSIWGAGVPEQYF; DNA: TGTGCCAGTAGTATTTGGGGAGCGGGAGTGCCCGAGCAGTACTTC
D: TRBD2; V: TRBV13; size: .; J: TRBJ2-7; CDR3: CASSFWTSGRGAVNEQYF; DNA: TGTGCCAGCAGCTTTTGGACTAGCGGGAGGGGAGCGGTCAACGAGCAGTACTTC
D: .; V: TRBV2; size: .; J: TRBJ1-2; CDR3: CASRTRGGAGGYTF; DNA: TGTGCCAGCAGAACCCGGGGGGGGGCCGGTGGCTACACCTTC
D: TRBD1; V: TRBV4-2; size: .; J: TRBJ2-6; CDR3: CASSQTAGQVTYSGANVLTF; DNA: TGTGCCAGCAGCCAAACGGCGGGACAGGTCACCTACTCTGGGGCCAACGTCCTGACTTTC
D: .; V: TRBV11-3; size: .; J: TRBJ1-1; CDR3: CASSWGTGNTEAFF; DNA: TGTGCCAGCAGCTGGGGTACAGGGAACACTGAAGCTTTCTTT
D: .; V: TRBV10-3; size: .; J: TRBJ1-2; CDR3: CAISESSGSGHGYTF; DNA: TGTGCCATCAGTGAGTCCTCAGGGTCCGGGCATGGCTACACCTTC
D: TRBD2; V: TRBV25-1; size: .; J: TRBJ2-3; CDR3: CASTLAGADTQYF; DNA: TGTGCCAGCACCCTAGCGGGAGCAGATACGCAGTATTTT
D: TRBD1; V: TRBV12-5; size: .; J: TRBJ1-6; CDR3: CASGQGQGLDNSPLHF; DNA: TGTGCTAGTGGACAAGGACAGGGATTAGATAATTCACCCCTCCACTTT
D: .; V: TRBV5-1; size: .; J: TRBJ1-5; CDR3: CASSLNGQMAQHF; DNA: TGCGCCAGCAGCTTAAATGGACAGATGGCCCAGCATTTT
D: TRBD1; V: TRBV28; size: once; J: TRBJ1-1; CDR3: CASSLRDRAFF; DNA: TGTGCCAGCAGTCTAAGGGACAGGGCTTTCTTT
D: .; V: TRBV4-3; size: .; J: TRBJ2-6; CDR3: CASSKYNSGANVLTF; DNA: TGCGCCAGCAGCAAATACAACTCTGGGGCCAACGTCCTGACTTTC
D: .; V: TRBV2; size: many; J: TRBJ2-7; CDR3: CASMRTALSSYEQYF; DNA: TGTGCCAGCATGAGGACAGCGCTTAGCTCCTACGAGCAGTACTTC
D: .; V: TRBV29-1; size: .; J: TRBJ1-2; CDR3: CSVARGPHGYTF; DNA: TGCAGCGTTGCCCGGGGTCCTCATGGCTACACCTTC